Following are 28 T cell receptor beta chains from one sample sequenced in a study of blood T cell repertoires in COVID-19. TCRdb's table, derived via immunoSEQ multiplex PCR, lists solely in-frame clones and lacks some. This sample carries around 290,000 clones, approximately 92% of them seen once, and the ten largest clones take 1% to 1.3%. Material: PBMCs or T cells enriched from blood (not recorded which). The receptors stem from a woman aged 30 to 39 who had recovered from COVID-19.

This sequence joins TRBV29-1 and TRBJ1-2; D might be TRBD1 (5 bases). V was trimmed by 1 base and J by 5 bases, leaving 11 bases between them. CDR1 is SQVTM and CDR2 is ANQGSEA in the germline V gene. The CDR3 extends over 13 amino acids. CDR3 nucleotides: TGCAGCGTTGAAGGGCAGGGTGGATATGGCTACACCTTC. This gives the protein CSVEGQGGYGYTF.

The genes are TRBV6-5 and TRBJ2-5, with 11 bases lining up with TRBD2. The CDR3 runs to 15 residues. The germline CDR1 and CDR2 sequences are MNHEY and SVGAGI. V trimming: 8 bases; J trimming: 5 bases; junction bases outside the gene matches: 10. The CDR3 loop is CASRLVAGGDETQYF. The CDR3, as DNA: TGTGCCAGCCGGTTGGTAGCGGGAGGGGATGAGACCCAGTACTTC.

The chain links TRBV7-8 to TRBJ1-3, with TRBD1 matching over 8 bases. CDR3 length equals 17 residues. Germline CDR1 is SGHVS and CDR2 is FQNEAQ. Losses at the gene ends were 5 bases for V and 0 bases for J; bases not matched to a gene: 9. CDR3 nucleotide sequence: TGTGCCAGCAGCATCATTGGACAGGGAAGCTCTGGAAACACCATATATTTT. Encoded protein: CASSIIGQGSSGNTIYF. The full variable domain, completed using reference TRBV7-8 and TRBJ1-3, is GAGVSQSPRYKVAKRGQDVALRCDPISGHVSLFWYQQALGQGPEFLTYFQNEAQLDKSGLPSDRFFAERPEGSVSTLKIQRTQQEDSAVYLCASSIIGQGSSGNTIYFGEGSWLTVV.

The chain employs TRBV6-5 and TRBJ1-5, with a weak D call TRBD1 (5 bases). V lost 5 bases to trimming and J lost 0 bases, with 8 bases between them. Germline loops: CDR1 MNHEY, CDR2 SVGAGI. The CDR3 runs 14 residues. The CDR3 sequence: CASSPDSSNQPQHF. The CDR3 DNA reads TGTGCCAGCAGTCCCGACAGTAGCAATCAGCCCCAGCATTTT.

CDR3: CASSLLQGGSPLHF. The CDR3, as DNA: TGTGCCAGCAGTTTGCTACAGGGTGGATCACCCCTCCACTTT. The chain has TRBV27 and TRBJ1-6, with D possibly TRBD1 on 6 matching bases. Per germline, CDR1 MNHEY and CDR2 SMNVEV (reference sequence). The CDR3 has 14 amino acids. Trimming took off 3 bases at V and 10 bases at J, with 13 bases between the two ends.

The J gene is TRBJ1-1, the V gene TRBV18, with D perhaps matching TRBD1 (5 bases). There are 18 residues in the CDR3. Germline V gene sequence: CDR1 KGHSH, CDR2 LQKENI. V was trimmed by 0 bases and J by 2 bases, leaving 19 bases between them. The CDR3, as DNA: TGTGCCAGCTCACCACCCGGAGTCAGGGTCATATATAACACTGAAGCTTTCTTT. This gives the protein CASSPPGVRVIYNTEAFF.

This chain joins TRBV7-3 and TRBJ2-1; 10 bases match TRBD2. J lost 8 bases, V lost 4 bases, and 2 bases had no gene match. CDR3 length: 13 residues. Germline CDR1 SGHTA, CDR2 FQGTGA. CDR3 protein: CASSWTSGDEQFF. CDR3 DNA: TGTGCCAGCAGCTGGACTAGCGGTGATGAGCAGTTCTTC.

The DNA for the CDR3 is TGTGCCAGCGGATTAGCGGGAACCTACAATGAGCAGTTCTTC. Protein product: CASGLAGTYNEQFF. V usage is TRBV27 and J usage is TRBJ2-1; TRBD2 aligns across 8 bases. This CDR3 has 14 amino acids. Germline values: CDR1 MNHEY, CDR2 SMNVEV (reference sequence). Trimming cost V 8 bases and J 2 bases; bases outside gene matches: 5.

This chain connects TRBV18 to TRBJ2-2; tentative D call: TRBD1 (6 bases). V was clipped by 5 bases and J by 0 bases, with 10 bases between them. Germline assignment: CDR1 KGHSH and CDR2 LQKENI. The CDR3 length is 15 residues. CDR3 region: CASSKDRSNTGELFF. CDR3 DNA sequence: TGTGCCAGCTCAAAAGACAGGTCGAACACCGGGGAGCTGTTTTTT.

The chain links TRBV5-4 to TRBJ2-1; TRBD1 might be the D (6 bases). The CDR3 totals 15 residues. Germline lookup yields CDR1 SGHNT and CDR2 YYREEE (reference sequence). With 0 bases removed from V and 6 bases from J, the gap between germline ends came to 13 bases. The CDR3 here is CASSLVGRGGNEQFF. The CDR3 DNA reads as TGTGCCAGCAGCTTGGTGGGCAGGGGCGGCAATGAGCAGTTCTTC.

The chain employs TRBV9 and TRBJ1-3; D perhaps matches TRBD1 (6 bases). Trimming stripped 1 base from V and 0 bases from J, with 8 bases between. Per the germline V gene, CDR1 is SGDLS and CDR2 is YYNGEE. CDR3 length: 15 residues. CDR3 coding DNA: TGTGCCAGCAGCGTAATGGGGGCCTCTGGAAACACCATATATTTT. This gives the protein CASSVMGASGNTIYF. Filled out from reference TRBV9 and TRBJ1-3, the complete variable domain reads DSGVTQTPKHLITATGQRVTLRCSPRSGDLSVYWYQQSLDQGLQFLIQYYNGEERAKGNILERFSAQQFPDLHSELNLSSLELGDSALYFCASSVMGASGNTIYFGEGSWLTVV.

The J gene is TRBJ2-5, the V gene TRBV15; TRBD1 might be the D (6 bases). Trimming left V 0 bases short and J 1 base short, with 9 bases between. The CDR3 extends over 15 amino acids. CDR1 and CDR2 from the germline V gene are LNHNV and YYDKDF (reference sequence). The DNA of the CDR3 is TGTGCCACCAGCAGAGATAACAGGGCCCAAGAGACCCAGTACTTC. As protein: CATSRDNRAQETQYF.

The CDR3 DNA reads as TGTGCCAGCAGGACTACAGGGGGTAATTATGGCTACACCTTC. Residues: CASRTTGGNYGYTF. The V and J genes are TRBV5-4 and TRBJ1-2, with 8 bases lining up with TRBD1. After removal of 5 bases from V and 5 bases from J, the junction contained 8 bases not matched to a gene. The CDR3 totals 14 residues. CDR1 is SGHNT, CDR2 YYREEE, per germline (reference sequence). The full variable domain, in which reference TRBV5-4 and TRBJ1-2 provide the parts outside the CDR3, is ETGVTQSPTHLIKTRGQQVTLRCSSQSGHNTVSWYQQALGQGPQFIFQYYREEENGRGNFPPRFSGLQFPNYSSELNVNALELDDSALYLCASRTTGGNYGYTFGSGTRLTVV.

The rearrangement uses TRBV7-2 and TRBJ2-7; tentatively, D is TRBD1 (7 bases). Trimming removed 5 bases from V and 5 bases from J, with 16 bases in between. Germline V gene sequence: CDR1 SGHTA, CDR2 FQGNSA. The length of the CDR3 is 14 residues. In DNA, the CDR3 is TGTGCCAGCAGCCAGGGGGTCGGGGGCAACGAGCAGTACTTC. Amino acid sequence: CASSQGVGGNEQYF.

This clone occurred once. This rearrangement joins TRBV12-3 or TRBV12-4 to TRBJ1-2; D may be TRBD1 (6 bases). This CDR3 is built from 12 residues. V was trimmed by 5 bases and J by 8 bases, leaving 12 bases between them. CDR3 region: CASSTRGRGYTF. The DNA for the CDR3 is TGTGCCAGCAGTACCAGGGGAAGAGGCTACACCTTC.

The genes are TRBV28 and TRBJ1-4, with 9 bases aligning to TRBD1. The V gene's germline CDR1 is MDHEN and CDR2 SYDVKM. The V and J ends lost 5 bases and 7 bases, in that order; junction bases with no gene match: 8. The CDR3 sequence is 15 residues long. The CDR3 bases are TGTGCCAGCAGTAACAACAGGGGGCGGCCTGAAAAACTGTTTTTT. This encodes CASSNNRGRPEKLFF.

This chain uses TRBV6-4 with TRBJ1-3, with 8 positions matching TRBD1. The J segment lost 2 bases and the V segment lost 7 bases, leaving 10 bases of the junction unmatched. CDR3 length equals 16 residues. In germline, CDR1 is MRHNA, CDR2 SNTAGT. Here the CDR3 DNA reads TGTGCCAGCAACAACTCTAGACAGGGGACTGGAAACACCATATATTTT. Encoded protein: CASNNSRQGTGNTIYF.

V usage is TRBV5-4 and J usage is TRBJ2-1, with D tentatively TRBD2 (6 bases). V gave up 4 bases and J gave up 5 bases, with 16 bases separating them. The CDR3 spans 15 residues. Germline lookup yields CDR1 SGHNT and CDR2 YYREEE (reference sequence). The CDR3 region has the DNA TGTGCCAGCAGCGGGGACTTGCGGGTTAACAATGAGCAGTTCTTC. Amino acids: CASSGDLRVNNEQFF.

The V gene is TRBV6-1, the J gene TRBJ1-1; D gene uncertain. V was cut by 1 base and J by 2 bases, with 11 bases left in between. This CDR3 is 15 amino acids long. CDR1 and CDR2 from the germline V gene are MNHNS and SASEGT. As DNA, the CDR3 is TGTGCCAGCAGTGAAGGGGTACAGATAAACACTGAAGCTTTCTTT. This sequence encodes CASSEGVQINTEAFF.

The V gene is TRBV3-1 (or the pseudogene TRBV3-2), the J gene TRBJ2-7, with D maybe TRBD2 (6 bases). The germline gives CDR1 LGHDT, CDR2 YNNKEL (reference sequence). V lost 2 bases and J 4 bases, leaving 15 bases between the germline ends. The CDR3 length is 15 residues. The CDR3 DNA sequence: TGTGCCAGCAGCCAAAAAAGCGGGTCAGGATACGAGCAGTACTTC. Translated, it gives CASSQKSGSGYEQYF.

The chain uses TRBV14 and TRBJ2-1, with 7 nucleotides matching TRBD2. The CDR3 is 15 amino acids. Germline V CDR1 and CDR2: SGHDN, FVKESK. Losses at the gene ends were 4 bases for V and 12 bases for J; bases not matched to a gene: 15. The CDR3 here is CASSPGTTGWEGQFF. The CDR3 bases are TGTGCCAGCAGCCCCGGGACTACCGGTTGGGAGGGGCAGTTCTTC.

The genes are TRBV28 and TRBJ1-4; TRBD1 matches at 7 bases. Per germline, CDR1 MDHEN and CDR2 SYDVKM. The CDR3 is made up of 16 amino acids. The V segment lost 6 bases and the J segment 0 bases; nucleotides outside the gene matches: 7. As DNA, the CDR3 is TGTGCCAGCAGGCGACAGGGAGATGCAACTAATGAAAAACTGTTTTTT. Protein: CASRRQGDATNEKLFF. The full variable domain, completed using reference TRBV28 and TRBJ1-4, is DVKVTQSSRYLVKRTGEKVFLECVQDMDHENMFWYRQDPGLGLRLIYFSYDVKMKEKGDIPEGYSVSREKKERFSLILESASTNQTSMYLCASRRQGDATNEKLFFGSGTQLSVL.

The CDR3 DNA follows: TGTGCCCACCAGAGGGGGATTATGAACACTGAAGCTTTCTTT. Protein: CAHQRGIMNTEAFF. The rearrangement links TRBV30 to TRBJ1-1, with D perhaps matching TRBD1 (6 bases). This CDR3 contains 14 residues. The germline V gene encodes CDR1 GTSNPN and CDR2 SVGIG (reference sequence). V lost 8 bases and J lost 0, with 16 bases in between.

The CDR3 nucleotides are TGTGCCAGTAGTATCCCCGGGAACTCCTACAATGAGCAGTTCTTC. It specifies CASSIPGNSYNEQFF. The genes are TRBV19 and TRBJ2-1; D possibly corresponds to TRBD2 (5 bases). CDR1 and CDR2 (germline): LNHDA, SQIVND (reference sequence). The CDR3 sequence is 15 residues long. With 3 bases removed from V and 0 bases from J, the gap between germline ends came to 9 bases.

In DNA form, the CDR3 reads TGTGCCAGCAGCCCGGTCGGGGCGAACACCGGGGAGCTGTTTTTT. It is translated as CASSPVGANTGELFF. The chain uses TRBV7-6 and TRBJ2-2, with a weak D call TRBD2 (5 bases). The germline V gene has CDR1 SGHVS and CDR2 FNYEAQ. The germline V and J ends were trimmed by 5 bases and 0 bases, with 10 bases remaining between them. The CDR3 spans 15 residues.

This clone was recorded a few times. The chain employs TRBV7-2 and TRBJ2-1; 10 nucleotides agree with TRBD2. The CDR3 extends over 13 amino acids. Germline V gene sequence: CDR1 SGHTA, CDR2 FQGNSA. The junction had 5 bases not matched to a gene; V was cut back by 3 bases and J by 12 bases. The CDR3 is CASSLGLAGVQFF. DNA of the CDR3: TGTGCCAGCAGCTTGGGGCTAGCGGGAGTGCAGTTCTTC.

This clone was seen only a few times. The chain employs TRBV5-4 and TRBJ1-5; no reliable D call. The CDR3 totals 13 residues. Germline V lookup: CDR1 SGHNT, CDR2 YYREEE (reference sequence). The V and J ends lost 0 bases and 5 bases respectively, with 6 bases between them. In DNA, the CDR3 is TGTGCCAGCAGCTTGGCTCCTGATCAGCCCCAGCATTTT. Protein: CASSLAPDQPQHF.

J is TRBJ1-2 and V is TRBV7-9; the D gene is possibly TRBD1 (6 bases). Trimming cost V 6 bases and J 2 bases, with 7 bases left between them. Looked up from germline, CDR1 is SEHNR and CDR2 is FQNEAQ (reference sequence). The CDR3 has 12 amino acids. CDR3 region: CASRGGNYGYTF. In DNA form, the CDR3 reads TGTGCCAGCAGAGGGGGAAACTATGGCTACACCTTC.